This T cell receptor (beta chain) is drawn from a study of molecular identifiers for immune sequencing clone quantification. Background on the study: Within a replicate experiment, RNA obtained from either around 20,000 or 99,000 naive CD8 cells was divided into five aliquots, and four of those aliquots were then sequenced.

Details on this clonotype: Antigen unknown.

Making the bulk TCR libraries relied on previously described methods and listed TCR primers. TCRdb re-called the PCR reads through MiXCR, storing one row per CDR3 protein. This table holds 85,000 to 95,000 distinct CDR3 sequences, 15% to 20% found once. V shed 11 bases, J shed 4 bases, and the junction held 13 bases outside the gene matches. The germline V gene encodes CDR1 MDHEN and CDR2 SYDVKM. The CDR3 totals 14 residues. Study observations and caveats: In CMV-specific effectors, clones above 20 copies held over 98% of molecules; naive, under 1%. Identical TCR molecules that share a barcode could lead to an underestimation of highly expanded clone sizes.

The sequenced material came from naive CD8+ T cells from blood, with Jurkat cell RNA spiked in. Sample subset: FACS-sorted CD8+CD4-CCR7+CD45RA+ naive T cells. The chain joins TRBV28 to TRBJ2-7; 8 bases agree with TRBD1. This receptor was obtained from a human donor in good health. Some libraries in this study had Jurkat cell RNA spiked in. The CDR3 DNA sequence: TGTGCCGGCGGTTTAAGACAGGGGTGGTACGAGCAGTACTTC. Translated: CAGGLRQGWYEQYF.